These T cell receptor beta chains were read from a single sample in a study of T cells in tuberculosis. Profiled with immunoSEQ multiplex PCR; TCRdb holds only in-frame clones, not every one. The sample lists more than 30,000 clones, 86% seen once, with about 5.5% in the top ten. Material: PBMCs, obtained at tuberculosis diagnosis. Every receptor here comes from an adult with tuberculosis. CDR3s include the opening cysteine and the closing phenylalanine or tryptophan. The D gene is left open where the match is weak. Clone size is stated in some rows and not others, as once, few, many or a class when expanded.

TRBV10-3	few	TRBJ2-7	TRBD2	TGTGCCATCAGTGAGTTGGGTAGCGGGAGGGGCGAGCAGTACTTC	CAISELGSGRGEQYF
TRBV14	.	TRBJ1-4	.	TGTGCCAGCAGCCAACGGCTAGGAACTAATGAAAAACTGTTTTTT	CASSQRLGTNEKLFF
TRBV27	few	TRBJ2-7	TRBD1	TGTGCCAGCAGTCCGGGGACAGTTTTTTACGAGCAGTACTTC	CASSPGTVFYEQYF
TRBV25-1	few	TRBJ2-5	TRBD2	TGTGCCAGCAGTGAGCGATTAGCGGGAGGGGGGGAGACCCAGTACTTC	CASSERLAGGGETQYF
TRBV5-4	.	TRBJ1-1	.	TGTGCCAGCAGCTTGGTGGGGCAGAGGAACACTGAAGCTTTCTTT	CASSLVGQRNTEAFF
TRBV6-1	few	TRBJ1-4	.	TGTGCCAGCAGTGAATGGTCGGGAGAAAAACTGTTTTTT	CASSEWSGEKLFF
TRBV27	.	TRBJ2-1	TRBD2	TGTGCCAGCAGTTTATTGCAGTACCGGCGGGAGCTGTATAATGAGCAGTTCTTC	CASSLLQYRRELYNEQFF
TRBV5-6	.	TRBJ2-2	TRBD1	TGTGCCAGCAGCTTGGACCCAGGGGGCACCGGGGAGCTGTTTTTT	CASSLDPGGTGELFF
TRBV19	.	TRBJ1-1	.	TGTGCCAGTAAAGGGAATAAGGGGGACACTGAAGCTTTCTTT	CASKGNKGDTEAFF
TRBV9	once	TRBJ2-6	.	TGTGCCAGCAGCGCGGGGACACCCTCTGGGGCCAACGTCCTGACTTTC	CASSAGTPSGANVLTF
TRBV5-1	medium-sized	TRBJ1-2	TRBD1	TGCGCCAGCAGTCAAGGGACAGCAGGGGGGTATGGCTACACCTTC	CASSQGTAGGYGYTF
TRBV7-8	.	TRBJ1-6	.	TGTGCCAGCAGCTACAGGGTGAATTCACCCCTCCACTTT	CASSYRVNSPLHF
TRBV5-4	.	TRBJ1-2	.	TGTGCCAGCAGCTTAGCGGGAATCGCTGGCTACACCTTC	CASSLAGIAGYTF
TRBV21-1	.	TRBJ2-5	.	TGTGCCAGCAGCCAAAGACTCCTGACGAAGACCCAGTACTTC	CASSQRLLTKTQYF
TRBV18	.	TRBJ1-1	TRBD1	TGTGCCAGCGTGAGACAGGGTGGGGACACTGAAGCTTTCTTT	CASVRQGGDTEAFF
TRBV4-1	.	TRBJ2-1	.	TGCGCCAGCAGCCTATACTTAGCACCCGATGAGAATGAGCAGTTCTTC	CASSLYLAPDENEQFF
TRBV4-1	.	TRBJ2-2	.	TGCGCCAGCAGCCAAGGGCTTCTGCGACGGGTGAACACCGGGGAGCTGTTTTTT	CASSQGLLRRVNTGELFF
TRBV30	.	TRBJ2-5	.	TGTGCCTGGAGTGTTGGCGGAGAGACCCAGTACTTC	CAWSVGGETQYF
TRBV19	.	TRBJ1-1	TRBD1	TGTGCCAGTAGTCCAGGGACAGGAAAGAAAGGAGGCACTGAAGCTTTCTTT	CASSPGTGKKGGTEAFF
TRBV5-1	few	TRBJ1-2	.	TGCGCCAGCAGCTCCGGGACTCACTATGGCTACACCTTC	CASSSGTHYGYTF
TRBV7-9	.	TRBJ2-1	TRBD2	TGTGCCAGCAGCGGGGGGCCTAGCGGGGTTTACAATGAGCAGTTCTTC	CASSGGPSGVYNEQFF
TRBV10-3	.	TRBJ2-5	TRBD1	TGTGCCATCAGCAGGGCAGGGGGACCCCAAGAGACCCAGTACTTC	CAISRAGGPQETQYF
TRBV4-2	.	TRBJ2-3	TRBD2	TGTGCCAGCAGCCGGCTAGCGGGAGGGCCGCAACCCTCCACAGATACGCAGTATTTT	CASSRLAGGPQPSTDTQYF
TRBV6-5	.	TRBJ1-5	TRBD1	TGTGCCAGCAGTCCGAGGACAGGGACCAATCAGCCCCAGCATTTT	CASSPRTGTNQPQHF
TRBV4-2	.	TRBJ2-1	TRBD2	TGTGCCAGCAGCCAATTGACGGGAGCGGGGTACAATGAGCAGTTCTTC	CASSQLTGAGYNEQFF
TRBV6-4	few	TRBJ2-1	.	TGTGCCAGCAGTGACGGCATCGAGGTGTATGAGCAGTTCTTC	CASSDGIEVYEQFF
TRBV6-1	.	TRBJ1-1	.	TGTGCCAGCAGGGAAGCCCTCAGGGGAGCTTTCTTT	CASREALRGAFF
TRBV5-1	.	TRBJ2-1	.	TGCGCCAGCAGCTTAGGGTGGACTACCGACAATGAGCAGTTCTTC	CASSLGWTTDNEQFF
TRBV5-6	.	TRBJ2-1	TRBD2	TGTGCCAGCAGCTTGTCACCGACTAGCATCCTCAATGAGCAGTTCTTC	CASSLSPTSILNEQFF
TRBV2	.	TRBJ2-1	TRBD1	TGTGCCAGACAGGGGGGCGGGGACAATGAGCAGTTCTTC	CARQGGGDNEQFF
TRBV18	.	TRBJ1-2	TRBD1	TGTGCCAGCTCACCGGACGTCGGACAGGGACTATATGGCTACACCTTC	CASSPDVGQGLYGYTF
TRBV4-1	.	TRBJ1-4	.	TGCGCCAGCAGCCAAAGGGGGTGGGCAACTAATGAAAAACTGTTTTTT	CASSQRGWATNEKLFF
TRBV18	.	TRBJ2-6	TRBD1	TGTGCCAGCTCACCACCGGGACAGGGGAATAGGGACGTCCTGACTTTC	CASSPPGQGNRDVLTF
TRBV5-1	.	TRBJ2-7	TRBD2	TGCGCCAGCAGCCCGACTAGCGGGAGCCAGAGGGGCGAGCAGTACTTC	CASSPTSGSQRGEQYF
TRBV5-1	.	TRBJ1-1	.	TGCGCCAGCACACCATTTGACAGCTCGAACACTGAAGCTTTCTTT	CASTPFDSSNTEAFF
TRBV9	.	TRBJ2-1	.	TGTGCCAGCAGCGTTAGCTTGGGGGCCTTAGCCTACAATGAGCAGTTCTTC	CASSVSLGALAYNEQFF
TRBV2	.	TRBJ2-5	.	TGTGCCAGCGGAGAGGAGACCCAGTACTTC	CASGEETQYF
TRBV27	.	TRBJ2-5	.	TGTGCCAGCAGTTTTATAGGGGGAACCCAGTACTTC	CASSFIGGTQYF
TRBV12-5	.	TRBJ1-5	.	TGTGCTAGTGGTTTGGCTCAGGGTTACAATCAGCCCCAGCATTTT	CASGLAQGYNQPQHF
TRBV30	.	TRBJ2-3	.	TGTGCCTGGAACCGGGACGGGAGGGGGCTTGGAGATACGCAGTATTTT	CAWNRDGRGLGDTQYF
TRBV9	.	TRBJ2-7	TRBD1	TGTGCCAGCAGCGTGGCGACAGGGGGCATGGAGTACTTC	CASSVATGGMEYF
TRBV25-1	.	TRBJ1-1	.	TGTGCCAGCAGGGGGGCGACTGAAGCTTTCTTT	CASRGATEAFF
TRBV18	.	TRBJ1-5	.	TGTGCCAGCTCACCAGTCGGGGGATTCAGCAATCAGCCCCAGCATTTT	CASSPVGGFSNQPQHF
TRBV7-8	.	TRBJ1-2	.	TGTGCCAGCAGCTTACCTCCCCTTGGGGGGATGAGTGGCTACACCTTC	CASSLPPLGGMSGYTF
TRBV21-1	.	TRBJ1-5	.	TGTGCCAGCAGCAAATCCCGATACGTACAGGACAGGGATATACATCAGCCCCAGCATTTT	CASSKSRYVQDRDIHQPQHF
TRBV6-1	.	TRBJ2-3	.	TGTGCCAGCAGTGAACTGTCCCGAGCAGATACGCAGTATTTT	CASSELSRADTQYF
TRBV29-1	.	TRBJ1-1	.	TGCAGCGTCCTTGACAGGTGGGAATATGGAGCTTTCTTT	CSVLDRWEYGAFF
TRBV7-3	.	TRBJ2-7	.	TGTGCCAGTCCAGACATTCCCTACGAGCAGTACTTC	CASPDIPYEQYF
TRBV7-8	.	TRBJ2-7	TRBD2	TGTGCCAGCAGCGCCCGGGAGGGAGCCTACGAGCAGTACTTC	CASSAREGAYEQYF
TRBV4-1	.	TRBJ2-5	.	TGCGCCAGCAGCCAAGCCCGCGGAGAGACCCAGTACTTC	CASSQARGETQYF
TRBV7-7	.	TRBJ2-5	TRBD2	TGTGCCAGCAGCTTTACCGGGGGGTCCCAAGAGACCCAGTACTTC	CASSFTGGSQETQYF
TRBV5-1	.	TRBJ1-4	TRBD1	TGCGCCAGCAGCGCTCAGGGGGCGGGTGAAAAACTGTTTTTT	CASSAQGAGEKLFF
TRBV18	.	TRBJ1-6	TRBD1	TGTGCCAGCTCCCCACAGGGGTCTGGGGAATCACCCCTCCACTTT	CASSPQGSGESPLHF
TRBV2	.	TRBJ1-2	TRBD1	TGTGCCAGCAGTGTGTCTGGACAGGTGGGGTATGGCTACACCTTC	CASSVSGQVGYGYTF